This TCR beta chain was retrieved from a study of T cell repertoires in cytomegalovirus infection. At least ten counts were recorded for this clonotype. Via MiXCR, TCRdb re-called the reads, giving one row per CDR3 protein. This table has around 530,000 distinct CDR3 sequences, about 17% appearing once. Trimming cost V 1 base and J 8 bases; bases outside gene matches: 8. The CDR3 covers 18 residues. Germline CDR1 is LGHNA and CDR2 is YNFKEQ. The clonotype comes from a human donor in good health (CMV status not recorded). Some clones in this sample may be carry-over from other donors' samples. V is TRBV4-2 and J is TRBJ2-1, with TRBD2 matching 16 bases. Sample: CD8+ T cells from PBMCs. The CDR3 here is CASSQGGLAGGPGDEQFF. The CDR3, as DNA: TGTGCCAGCAGCCAAGGGGGACTAGCGGGAGGGCCGGGGGATGAGCAGTTCTTC.